The rows below give T cell receptor beta chains drawn from one sample of a study of T cells in localized non-small cell lung cancer. Sequenced by immunoSEQ multiplex PCR; TCRdb stores in-frame clones only, minus some. The sample holds tens of thousands of clones; 70% to 80% are singletons and the top ten take under 45%. Specimen: PBMCs, collected before any cancer treatment. Receptor source: a woman aged 40-70 years with stage II squamous cell lung carcinoma. The CDR3 runs from the conserved cysteine through the conserved F or W. The D gene is left open where the match is weak.

d_call: TRBD1
v_call: TRBV9
j_call: TRBJ1-1
cdr3_aa: CASSLAQGPGTEAFF

d_call: TRBD2
v_call: TRBV5-5
j_call: TRBJ2-5
cdr3_aa: CASSHAGTSGETQYF

d_call: TRBD2
v_call: TRBV7-2
j_call: TRBJ2-3
cdr3_aa: CASSLVPSGRVADTQYF

d_call: NA
v_call: TRBV27
j_call: TRBJ2-5
cdr3_aa: CASSRLLDGETQYF

d_call: NA
v_call: TRBV13
j_call: TRBJ2-1
cdr3_aa: CASSRQYEQFF

d_call: NA
v_call: TRBV19
j_call: TRBJ2-4
cdr3_aa: CASGTGEGKNIQYF

d_call: NA
v_call: TRBV28
j_call: TRBJ1-6
cdr3_aa: CASSWDADNSPLHF

d_call: TRBD2
v_call: TRBV6-6
j_call: TRBJ2-1
cdr3_aa: CASSYSGTSSYNEQFF

d_call: TRBD1
v_call: TRBV6-1
j_call: TRBJ2-5
cdr3_aa: CASRPTGEETQYF

d_call: NA
v_call: TRBV19
j_call: TRBJ2-2
cdr3_aa: CASSIGVAGELFF

d_call: NA
v_call: TRBV7-6
j_call: TRBJ2-1
cdr3_aa: CASSLNWGDEQFF

d_call: NA
v_call: TRBV5-1
j_call: TRBJ2-7
cdr3_aa: CATSKRRVSSYEQYF

d_call: NA
v_call: TRBV7-2
j_call: TRBJ2-3
cdr3_aa: CASSFAEAGTQYF

d_call: NA
v_call: TRBV4-3
j_call: TRBJ2-1
cdr3_aa: CASSQGVVTGVRNEQFF

d_call: NA
v_call: TRBV7-8
j_call: TRBJ1-1
cdr3_aa: CASSLRGQGLTEAFF

d_call: TRBD2
v_call: TRBV28
j_call: TRBJ2-5
cdr3_aa: CASSSGGTWGGQETQYF

d_call: NA
v_call: TRBV28
j_call: TRBJ2-3
cdr3_aa: CASSSWGGLADTQYF

d_call: NA
v_call: TRBV5-1
j_call: TRBJ2-5
cdr3_aa: CASSLGPVSGKETQYF

d_call: TRBD1
v_call: TRBV7-9
j_call: TRBJ1-2
cdr3_aa: CASSFPWDSYGYTF

d_call: NA
v_call: TRBV11-1
j_call: TRBJ1-2
cdr3_aa: CASSSLDYGYTF

d_call: NA
v_call: TRBV7-8
j_call: TRBJ2-5
cdr3_aa: CASSLGTQETQYF

d_call: NA
v_call: TRBV6-6
j_call: TRBJ2-2
cdr3_aa: CASSYTANTGELFF

d_call: NA
v_call: TRBV7-9
j_call: TRBJ2-7
cdr3_aa: CASSSGQSYEQYF

d_call: TRBD1
v_call: TRBV7-8
j_call: TRBJ2-5
cdr3_aa: CASSLTQGTGQETQYF

d_call: NA
v_call: TRBV6-1
j_call: TRBJ1-2
cdr3_aa: CASSDTGQLIMSYTF

d_call: TRBD1
v_call: TRBV6-1
j_call: TRBJ1-1
cdr3_aa: CASSALQGTDTEAFF